A selection of T cell receptor beta chains follows, all from one sample in a study of blood T cell repertoires in COVID-19. Assay used: immunoSEQ multiplex PCR; TCRdb lists only in-frame clones, some missing. Of tens of thousands of clones in the sample, about 78% were seen once. Sequencing was performed on peripheral blood. These receptors all stem from a man in his 60s with active COVID-19. Each CDR3 is given with its conserved first and last residue. A D gene is named only where the DNA matches it firmly. The size entry is marked missing in some rows and otherwise reads once, few, many or a size class.

abundance	v_gene	j_gene	d_gene	CDR3nt	CDR3aa
NA	TRBV4-1	TRBJ2-3	NA	TGCGCCAGCAGCCAAGACGGGGGTTCGGCAGATACGCAGTATTTT	CASSQDGGSADTQYF
once	TRBV28	TRBJ2-7	NA	TGTGCCAGCAGTCCGGGGTTATCAGGCGCCTTCTACGAGCAGTACTTC	CASSPGLSGAFYEQYF
few	TRBV5-5	TRBJ2-7	TRBD1	TGTGCCAGCAGCCCAGCGCGGGGACAGGGCTCCTACGAGCAGTACTTC	CASSPARGQGSYEQYF
NA	TRBV11-3	TRBJ2-7	NA	TGTGCCAGCAGCGATAGCGGCATCAGCTCCTACGAGCAGTACTTC	CASSDSGISSYEQYF
NA	TRBV5-6	TRBJ2-2	NA	TGTGCCAGCAGCTTGGAAAGAGGTCCCGGGGAGCTGTTTTTT	CASSLERGPGELFF
NA	TRBV2	TRBJ2-7	NA	TGTGCCAGCAGTGGTAGCGGCTACGAGCAGTACTTC	CASSGSGYEQYF
NA	TRBV12-3/TRBV12-4	TRBJ1-3	NA	TGTGCCAGCATTCAACAGATAGGAAACACCATATATTTT	CASIQQIGNTIYF
few	TRBV7-9	TRBJ2-7	TRBD2	TGTGCCAGCAGGTCTAGCGGGACGCTAAACCGCTACGAGCAGTACTTC	CASRSSGTLNRYEQYF
NA	TRBV5-1	TRBJ1-4	TRBD1	TGCGCCAGCAGCTACGCCCCCGGACAGGGGGTCAAAGAAAAACTGTTTTTT	CASSYAPGQGVKEKLFF
NA	TRBV27	TRBJ2-2	NA	TGTGCCAGCAGTTTAAAGGGAGCCGGAACCGGGGAGCTGTTTTTT	CASSLKGAGTGELFF
NA	TRBV9	TRBJ2-7	NA	TGTGCCAGCAGCCCCGGGAAGACGTCCACAGCCTACGAGCAGTACTTC	CASSPGKTSTAYEQYF
NA	TRBV12-5	TRBJ2-3	TRBD1	TGTGCTAGTGGTTTTACAGGGGGCTTCACAGATACGCAGTATTTT	CASGFTGGFTDTQYF
NA	TRBV6-6	TRBJ1-1	NA	TGTGCCAGCAGCCCTGACTTCTCTGAAGCTTTCTTT	CASSPDFSEAFF
once	TRBV24-1	TRBJ2-7	NA	TGTGCCACCAGTGATCTTCGGACTGGGGAGCAGTACTTC	CATSDLRTGEQYF
NA	TRBV27	TRBJ2-1	TRBD1	TGTGCCAGCATCACAAGGACAGGGCGGAAGCAGTTCTTC	CASITRTGRKQFF
NA	TRBV10-3	TRBJ2-2	NA	TGTGCCATCAGTGAAAAGGGGCCTCTTGGCACCGGGGAGCTGTTTTTT	CAISEKGPLGTGELFF
NA	TRBV7-9	TRBJ2-2	TRBD1	TGTGCCAGCAGCAGCCGGGACAGCCCCGCCGGGGAGCTGTTTTTT	CASSSRDSPAGELFF
NA	TRBV4-1	TRBJ1-1	TRBD1	TGCGCCAGCAGCCAAGATACAGGGGGTACTGAAGCTTTCTTT	CASSQDTGGTEAFF
NA	TRBV12-5	TRBJ2-7	TRBD2	TGTGCTAGTGGTTTGGTAATACTAGCGGGAGAATCCGAGCAGTACTTC	CASGLVILAGESEQYF
NA	TRBV4-1	TRBJ2-3	NA	TGCGCCAGCAGCCAAGAGGGAGTAGGTACGCAGTATTTT	CASSQEGVGTQYF
NA	TRBV27	TRBJ2-1	TRBD2	TGTGCCAGCAGTTTCTCGGCTAGCGGGGGAGCTGGGCAGTTCTTC	CASSFSASGGAGQFF
NA	TRBV25-1	TRBJ2-7	TRBD1	TGTGCCAGCAGAGAGACAGGGGGTTACGAGCAGTACTTC	CASRETGGYEQYF
NA	TRBV2	TRBJ2-5	NA	TGTGCCAGCGGAACCAGGGTAGAGACCCAGTACTTC	CASGTRVETQYF
NA	TRBV13	TRBJ1-1	TRBD1	TGTGCCAGCAGCCCCACTCGGACAGGGTTGAACACTGAAGCTTTCTTT	CASSPTRTGLNTEAFF
NA	TRBV7-2	TRBJ2-6	NA	TGTGCCAGCAGCTTAGTTGGGCGGGGGCAAGGGGCCAACGTCCTGACTTTC	CASSLVGRGQGANVLTF
NA	TRBV24-1	TRBJ2-2	NA	TGTGCCACCAGTTTGGCCACCGGGGAGCTGTTTTTT	CATSLATGELFF
once	TRBV28	TRBJ2-6	NA	TGTGCCAGCACCACGGGACTGGCTGTGGCCAACGTCCTGACTTTC	CASTTGLAVANVLTF
NA	TRBV19	TRBJ2-7	NA	TGTGCCAGTAGTCCCTTGCACCGAAGTCTCGGCGAGCAGTACTTC	CASSPLHRSLGEQYF
NA	TRBV7-9	TRBJ1-1	NA	TGTGCCAGCAGCTACCTACAGGGGAACACTGAAGCTTTCTTT	CASSYLQGNTEAFF
NA	TRBV29-1	TRBJ2-7	TRBD2	TGCAGCGTTGGCCAGGGTTTCGGAGCGGGAGCCCCTCGCGAGCAGTACTTC	CSVGQGFGAGAPREQYF
NA	TRBV6-2/TRBV6-3	TRBJ2-3	NA	TGTGCCAGCAGTTACCTCGGTAATACGCAGTATTTT	CASSYLGNTQYF
NA	TRBV13	TRBJ2-3	TRBD2	TGTGCCAGCAGCGAGACTAGCGGGGGGTACACTTATACGCAGTATTTT	CASSETSGGYTYTQYF
NA	TRBV14	TRBJ2-2	NA	TGTGCCAGCAGCCAAGGAAGGGGCCTCCAGATAACCGGGGAGCTGTTTTTT	CASSQGRGLQITGELFF
NA	TRBV4-2	TRBJ2-7	TRBD2	TGTGCCAGCAGCCAAGAGGGGACTAGCGTTACCTACGAGCAGTACTTC	CASSQEGTSVTYEQYF
few	TRBV19	TRBJ1-5	TRBD1	TGTGCCAGTACCCAGACAGGGAATAGCAATCAGCCCCAGCATTTT	CASTQTGNSNQPQHF
NA	TRBV11-3	TRBJ1-2	NA	TGTGCCAGCAGGTCCGGAGAAAGGGGTAACTATGGCTACACCTTC	CASRSGERGNYGYTF
NA	TRBV30	TRBJ2-2	NA	TGTGCCTGGAGTGTTCTCGGGGAGCTGTTTTTT	CAWSVLGELFF
hyperexpanded	TRBV7-8	TRBJ1-1	NA	TGTGCCAGCAGCTTAATCCCAATTACGGGGGTAAACACTGAAGCTTTCTTT	CASSLIPITGVNTEAFF
NA	TRBV6-1	TRBJ2-4	TRBD1	TGTGCCAGCAGGGAATTACAGGGGTGGGATAAAAACATTCAGTACTTC	CASRELQGWDKNIQYF